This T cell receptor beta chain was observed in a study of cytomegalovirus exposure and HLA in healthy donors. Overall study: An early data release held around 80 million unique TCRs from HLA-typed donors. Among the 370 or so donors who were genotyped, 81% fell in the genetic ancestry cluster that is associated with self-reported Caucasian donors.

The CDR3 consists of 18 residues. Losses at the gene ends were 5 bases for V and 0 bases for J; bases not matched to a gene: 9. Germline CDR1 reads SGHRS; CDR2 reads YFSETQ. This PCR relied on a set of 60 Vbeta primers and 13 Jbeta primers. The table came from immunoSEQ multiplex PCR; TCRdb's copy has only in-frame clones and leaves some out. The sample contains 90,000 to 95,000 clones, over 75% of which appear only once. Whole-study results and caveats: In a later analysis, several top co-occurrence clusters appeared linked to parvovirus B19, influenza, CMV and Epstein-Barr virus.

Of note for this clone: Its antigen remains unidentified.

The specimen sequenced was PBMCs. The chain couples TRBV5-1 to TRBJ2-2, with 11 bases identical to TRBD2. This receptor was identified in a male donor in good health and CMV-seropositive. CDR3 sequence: CASSFLSGGAANTGELFF. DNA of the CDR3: TGCGCCAGCAGTTTCCTTAGCGGGGGGGCGGCGAACACCGGGGAGCTGTTTTTT.